This TCR beta chain was recorded in a study of blood T cell repertoires in COVID-19. Study background: In each case, the material was cDNA or gDNA derived from T cells, B-cell-depleted T cells, or PBMCs.

Trimming removed 1 base at V and 5 bases at J, with 8 bases between. The CDR3 totals 13 residues. Original handling: How many nucleated cells were present was estimated from reference gene primer amplification. Method: immunoSEQ multiplex PCR; TCRdb's copy keeps in-frame clones and lacks some. V and J calls and clone size are those listed in that table; D and trimming were worked out from the DNA. This sample carries around 32,000 clones, 90% of them seen once, and the ten largest clones take roughly 0.99%. The receptor was isolated from a man between 65 and 79 years old with active or convalescent COVID-19. Specimen: peripheral blood. The genes are TRBV12-3 or TRBV12-4 and TRBJ1-2, with D hard to call. The DNA of the CDR3 is TGTGCCAGCAGTTTAGGAACGGGGTATGGCTACACCTTC. It is translated as CASSLGTGYGYTF.